Given below is one TCR beta chain in context. TCRdb redid the calling of the RT-PCR reads with MiXCR, one entry per CDR3 protein. The sample has 400,000 to 450,000 distinct CDR3 sequences, 16% seen once; the top ten hold 7.2%. This sample is part of a study of patients and donors after allogeneic stem cell transplantation. The CDR3 contains 14 residues. J gave up 6 bases and V 8 bases, and 10 bases lay outside the gene matches. The germline CDR1 and CDR2 sequences are MNHNS and SASEGT. The sequencing input was blood, either unsorted or a sorted T cell fraction (not recorded which). This sequence joins TRBV6-1 and TRBJ1-1, with 9 bases lining up with TRBD1. This TCR derives from a human donor who was either an allogeneic HSCT recipient or a stem cell or donor lymphocyte infusion donor (not recorded which). It is not recorded whose cells these are; they may come from a transplant donor. The CDR3 nucleotides read TGTGCCAGCTCAACCGGGACAGGGACCTCTGAAGCTTTCTTT. Amino acids: CASSTGTGTSEAFF.